Below, 16 T cell receptor beta chains from the same sample are listed, as sequenced in a study of lymphopenia after photon versus proton radiotherapy. Produced via immunoSEQ multiplex PCR; TCRdb's table is partial and in-frame only. The data contain about 53,000 clones, about 83% of them singletons. Sequences were derived from peripheral blood, sampled from a patient treated with photon-based radiotherapy. The receptor set was obtained from a man in his fifties with gastric cancer.

The chain has TRBV10-3 and TRBJ2-2; TRBD2 matches at 7 bases. CDR3 size: 15 residues. V dropped 0 bases and J dropped 7; count of bases not matched to a gene: 5. Germline CDR1 reads ENHRY; CDR2 reads SYGVKD. The CDR3 DNA sequence: TGTGCCATCAGTGAGTCGTTGCTAGCGGACGGGGAGCTGTTTTTT. Protein: CAISESLLADGELFF.

The V and J genes are TRBV28 and TRBJ2-3; 13 bases are a match to TRBD2. Germline CDR1 MDHEN, CDR2 SYDVKM. CDR3 length equals 19 residues. V lost 4 bases to trimming and J lost 4 bases; unmatched junction nucleotides: 14. The CDR3 DNA sequence: TGTGCCAGCAGTTATCCAACTAGCGGGAGGGGAACGGTGGCAGATACGCAGTATTTT. Its translation is CASSYPTSGRGTVADTQYF. The variable domain in full, completed from reference TRBV28 and TRBJ2-3, reads DVKVTQSSRYLVKRTGEKVFLECVQDMDHENMFWYRQDPGLGLRLIYFSYDVKMKEKGDIPEGYSVSREKKERFSLILESASTNQTSMYLCASSYPTSGRGTVADTQYFGPGTRLTVL.

The rearrangement uses TRBV10-3 and TRBJ2-2, with a tentative D call TRBD2 (5 bases). V lost 8 bases to trimming and J lost 4 bases, with 11 bases between them. CDR3 length: 13 amino acids. CDR1 and CDR2 (germline): ENHRY, SYGVKD. DNA of the CDR3: TGTGCCATCGGGTCTAGCAGCACCGGGGAGCTGTTTTTT. As protein: CAIGSSSTGELFF.

The CDR3 here is CASSPGTSGKFQETQYF. CDR3 nucleotide sequence: TGTGCCAGCAGCCCCGGGACTAGCGGGAAATTTCAAGAGACCCAGTACTTC. This rearrangement joins TRBV7-8 to TRBJ2-5, with TRBD2 identical over 13 bases. The ends lost 5 bases at V and 2 bases at J; junction bases unmatched: 8. From germline, CDR1 is SGHVS and CDR2 FQNEAQ. The CDR3 has 17 residues.

The chain combines TRBV18 with TRBJ1-1; D may be TRBD1 (5 bases). The CDR3 has 12 residues. Trimming cost V 3 bases and J 6 bases, with 8 bases left between them. Germline V gene lookup returns CDR1 KGHSH and CDR2 LQKENI. The CDR3 loop is CASSPLTAEAFF. CDR3 nucleotides: TGTGCCAGCTCACCCTTGACAGCTGAAGCTTTCTTT. Drawing the rest from reference TRBV18 and TRBJ1-1, the complete variable domain is NAGVMQNPRHLVRRRGQEARLRCSPMKGHSHVYWYRQLPEEGLKFMVYLQKENIIDESGMPKERFSAEFPKEGPSILRIQQVVRGDSAAYFCASSPLTAEAFFGQGTRLTVV.

This rearrangement joins TRBV9 to TRBJ1-2, with D perhaps TRBD1 (5 bases). Germline CDR1 reads SGDLS; CDR2 reads YYNGEE. This CDR3 spans 15 amino acids. V was pared by 2 bases and J by 7 bases, with 18 bases between. The CDR3 DNA reads as TGTGCCAGCAGCGTCAGTTACGGGGCATCGGGTGGCTACACCTTC. Translated: CASSVSYGASGGYTF.

This sequence joins TRBV28 and TRBJ2-2; tentative D call: TRBD2 (6 bases). The V gene's germline CDR1 is MDHEN and CDR2 SYDVKM. The germline V and J ends were trimmed by 7 bases and 6 bases, with 12 bases remaining between them. The CDR3 extends over 13 amino acids. CDR3 sequence: CASILSGAGELFF. For the CDR3, the DNA is TGTGCCAGCATTCTCTCGGGGGCCGGGGAGCTGTTTTTT.

The CDR3 reads CASSYSASGNYEQYF. The CDR3, as DNA: TGTGCCAGCAGTTACTCCGCTAGCGGGAACTACGAGCAGTACTTC. V usage is TRBV6-6 and J usage is TRBJ2-7, with 9 bases lining up with TRBD2. The CDR3 spans 15 residues. Germline V lookup: CDR1 MNHNY, CDR2 SVGAGI (reference sequence). With V trimmed by 0 bases and J by 3 bases, 3 bases remained unmatched.

The chain combines TRBV7-9 with TRBJ2-7, with 11 bases matching TRBD1. The J segment lost 5 bases and the V segment lost 5 bases, leaving 5 bases of the junction unmatched. The CDR3 runs 14 residues. Germline V gene lookup returns CDR1 SEHNR and CDR2 FQNEAQ (reference sequence). The CDR3 nucleotides read TGTGCCAGCAGCACCTGGACAGGGGGCAACGAGCAGTACTTC. Protein product: CASSTWTGGNEQYF.

The chain recombines TRBV12-5 with TRBJ1-2, with a weak D call TRBD1 (5 bases). Trimming took 2 bases from V and 3 from J, leaving 22 bases between them. The CDR3 totals 18 residues. The germline V gene encodes CDR1 LGHNT and CDR2 FRNRAP. CDR3 DNA: TGTGCTAGTGGTTTGTCTTTAAGGGGTGGGAGGTTGTACTATGGCTACACCTTC. It translates to CASGLSLRGGRLYYGYTF.

The chain has TRBV30 and TRBJ1-1, with 8 bases matching TRBD1. The CDR3 has 15 residues. Trimming took 3 bases from V and 0 from J; bases not matched to a gene: 6. From germline, CDR1 is GTSNPN and CDR2 SVGIG (reference sequence). CDR3 sequence reads: CAWRRTGIMNTEAFF. DNA of the CDR3: TGTGCCTGGAGGAGGACAGGGATAATGAACACTGAAGCTTTCTTT.

This clone was counted only a few times. V is TRBV5-5 and J is TRBJ2-7; 10 bases map to TRBD2. V lost 0 bases to trimming and J lost 4 bases; unmatched junction nucleotides: 10. CDR3 size: 17 residues. The V gene's germline CDR1 is SGHKS and CDR2 YYEKEE (reference sequence). This chain's CDR3 is CASSLGPPGLALYEQYF. DNA of the CDR3: TGTGCCAGCAGCTTGGGTCCCCCGGGACTAGCGTTATACGAGCAGTACTTC.

The CDR3, as DNA: TGTGCCAGCAGCTTATTTGAAGCGGGAGGCTACGAGCAGTACTTC. Protein product: CASSLFEAGGYEQYF. The chain has TRBV7-2 and TRBJ2-7; 9 nucleotides match TRBD2. Germline V gives CDR1 SGHTA, CDR2 FQGNSA. The CDR3 extends over 15 amino acids. V was clipped by 2 bases and J by 3 bases; unmatched bases: 5.

This chain connects TRBV18 to TRBJ2-1, with 8 positions matching TRBD1. Germline CDR1 reads KGHSH; CDR2 reads LQKENI. With 3 bases clipped from V and 6 bases from J, the junction kept 4 bases outside the gene matches. CDR3 length: 14 residues. The CDR3 reads CASSPTGVGNEQFF. The CDR3 bases are TGTGCCAGCTCACCGACAGGGGTTGGCAATGAGCAGTTCTTC.

The chain recombines TRBV7-9 with TRBJ2-7; no firm D call. CDR1 and CDR2 from the germline V gene are SEHNR and FQNEAQ (reference sequence). Trimming pared 4 bases from V and 1 base from J, leaving 8 bases between. The CDR3 totals 13 residues. The chain's CDR3 is CASSSSLSYEQYF. CDR3 bases: TGTGCCAGCAGCTCGAGTCTGTCCTACGAGCAGTACTTC. Using reference TRBV7-9 and TRBJ2-7 for the parts outside the CDR3, the full variable domain is DTGVSQNPRHKITKRGQNVTFRCDPISEHNRLYWYRQTLGQGPEFLTYFQNEAQLEKSRLLSDRFSAERPKGSFSTLEIQRTEQGDSAMYLCASSSSLSYEQYFGPGTRLTVT.

The chain joins TRBV6-1 to TRBJ2-5; the D is unclear. V lost 1 base to trimming and J lost 2 bases, with 17 bases between them. CDR3 length equals 17 residues. Germline V gives CDR1 MNHNS, CDR2 SASEGT. For the CDR3, the DNA is TGTGCCAGCAGTGAAGTGCCTTTCGGTCCGCAACAAGAGACCCAGTACTTC. This codes for CASSEVPFGPQQETQYF.